These 23 T cell receptor beta chains originate from one sample sequenced in a study of identical twins. Each CDR3 protein gets one entry after TCRdb re-called the 5' RACE reads with MiXCR. The sample holds fewer than 500,000 distinct CDR3 sequences; 14% are singletons and the top ten take around 0.98%. These data were also filed under a second study, of yellow fever vaccine responses in identical twins.

The sequenced sample consisted of CD4+ T cells sorted from blood. The receptors come from a woman in her late teens or twenties in good health.

This clonotype was seen a few times. The genes are TRBV2 and TRBJ2-7; D perhaps matches TRBD1 (5 bases). The germline V gene encodes CDR1 SNHLY and CDR2 FYNNEI. This CDR3 comprises 12 residues. V was clipped by 6 bases and J by 6 bases, with 12 bases between them. The CDR3 nucleotides are TGTGCCAGCAGCTACAGGATCTCCGAGCAGTACTTC. It yields the protein CASSYRISEQYF.

This clonotype was picked up a small number of times. The chain employs TRBV29-1 and TRBJ1-6; D remains ambiguous. Trimming took 5 bases from V and 7 from J, leaving 15 bases between them. Germline CDR1 and CDR2: SQVTM and ANQGSEA. CDR3 size: 14 residues. The CDR3 loop reads CSVPPQASNSPLHF. CDR3 bases: TGCAGCGTTCCCCCCCAGGCGTCCAATTCACCCCTCCACTTT.

In its sample, this clonotype was seen many times. This rearrangement joins TRBV11-3 to TRBJ2-4; TRBD2 matches 12 bases. The length of the CDR3 is 18 residues. Trimming removed 5 bases from V and 3 bases from J; junction bases left unmatched: 11. Germline V CDR1 and CDR2: SGHNT, YENEEA. This CDR3 reads CASSARLAGESGKNIQYF. Written as DNA, the CDR3 is TGTGCCAGCAGCGCCCGACTAGCGGGGGAGTCAGGCAAAAACATTCAGTACTTC.

This clonotype was seen more than once but under ten times. V and J are TRBV4-3 and TRBJ2-2, with D hard to call. Germline CDR1 is LGHNA and CDR2 is YSLEER. The CDR3 length is 14 residues. V lost 0 bases, J lost 6 bases, and 8 bases lay in between. CDR3 loop: CASSQESRSGELFF. CDR3 sequence (DNA): TGCGCCAGCAGCCAAGAATCCCGTTCCGGGGAGCTGTTTTTT.

The chain recombines TRBV11-1 with TRBJ2-1, with D possibly matching TRBD1 (5 bases). From germline, CDR1 is SGHAT and CDR2 FQDESV (reference sequence). The CDR3 extends over 15 amino acids. Between the trimmed V and J ends, which lost 2 bases and 6 bases, there was a span of 14 bases. The CDR3: CASSLQMGLGNEQFF. CDR3 DNA: TGTGCCAGCAGCTTACAGATGGGGCTGGGCAATGAGCAGTTCTTC.

This clonotype was counted at least ten times. V is TRBV6-5 and J is TRBJ1-1; tentative D call: TRBD1 (5 bases). V lost 2 bases and J lost 0, with 13 bases in between. The length of the CDR3 is 16 residues. From germline, CDR1 is MNHEY and CDR2 SVGAGI. CDR3 loop: CASSYGAGAMNTEAFF. CDR3 nucleotides: TGTGCCAGCAGTTACGGGGCAGGAGCTATGAACACTGAAGCTTTCTTT.

The sample holds a few counts of this clonotype. The V call is TRBV6-2 or TRBV6-3, the J call TRBJ1-5; 11 nucleotides agree with TRBD1. Losses at the gene ends were 6 bases for V and 3 bases for J; bases not matched to a gene: 10. The CDR3 runs to 17 residues. Per the germline V gene, CDR1 is MNHEY and CDR2 is SVGEGT. The chain's CDR3 is CASRYGQGATFNQPQHF. The CDR3 DNA is TGTGCCAGCAGATACGGACAGGGGGCCACCTTCAATCAGCCCCAGCATTTT.

This clonotype came up many times. The J gene is TRBJ1-1, the V gene TRBV12-3 or TRBV12-4; 7 bases align to TRBD1. Trimming cost V 7 bases and J 1 base; bases outside gene matches: 3. The CDR3 extends over 13 amino acids. The CDR3 DNA reads as TGTGCCAGCACCAGGGACAGGAACACTGAAGCTTTCTTT. As protein: CASTRDRNTEAFF.

The V and J genes are TRBV12-3 or TRBV12-4 and TRBJ2-7; 11 bases agree with TRBD1. V trimming: 5 bases; J trimming: 2 bases; junction bases outside the gene matches: 5. The CDR3 is 15 residues long. Here the CDR3 reads CASSTGTGGPYEQYF. Here the CDR3 DNA reads TGTGCCAGCAGTACCGGGACAGGGGGACCCTACGAGCAGTACTTC.

This chain joins TRBV4-1 and TRBJ2-1, with TRBD2 identical over 11 bases. CDR1 is MGHRA, CDR2 YSYEKL, per germline. After removal of 8 bases from V and 7 bases from J, the junction contained 1 base not matched to a gene. This CDR3 spans 12 amino acids. The CDR3 reads CASRLAGNEQFF. CDR3 bases: TGCGCCAGCCGACTAGCGGGAAATGAGCAGTTCTTC.

This clonotype was seen repeatedly, ten times or more. The CDR3 spells CASSLGQGSNNEQFF. The CDR3 nucleotides are TGTGCCAGCAGTCTGGGACAGGGGTCAAACAATGAGCAGTTCTTC. This chain joins TRBV12-3 or TRBV12-4 and TRBJ2-1, with 10 nucleotides matching TRBD1. The CDR3 totals 15 residues. J lost 5 bases, V lost 5 bases, and 6 bases had no gene match.

The chain joins TRBV10-3 to TRBJ2-5; TRBD2 matches at 9 bases. The CDR3 has 12 amino acids. V lost 7 bases and J lost 8; bases outside the gene matches: 5. Germline-derived CDR1 and CDR2 are ENHRY and SYGVKD. The CDR3, as DNA: TGTGCCATCACTAGCGGGGAAGCCACCCAGTACTTC. It is translated as CAITSGEATQYF.

The J gene is TRBJ2-5, the V gene TRBV7-3, with D possibly matching TRBD2 (5 bases). V was trimmed by 2 bases and J by 1 base, leaving 11 bases between them. This CDR3 contains 15 residues. CDR1 and CDR2 from the germline V gene are SGHTA and FQGTGA. CDR3 protein: CASSLANSGQETQYF. DNA for the CDR3: TGTGCCAGCAGCTTAGCCAACAGCGGCCAAGAGACCCAGTACTTC. The entire variable domain, with the rest obtained from reference TRBV7-3 and TRBJ2-5, is as follows: GAGVSQTPSNKVTEKGKYVELRCDPISGHTALYWYRQSLGQGPEFLIYFQGTGAADDSGLPNDRFFAVRPEGSVSTLKIQRTERGDSAVYLCASSLANSGQETQYFGPGTRLLVL.

This clonotype was seen a handful of times. This chain uses TRBV5-1 with TRBJ2-3, with 11 positions matching TRBD1. Germline values: CDR1 SGHRS, CDR2 YFSETQ. V was clipped by 5 bases and J by 2 bases; unmatched bases: 4. The length of the CDR3 is 15 residues. CDR3 nucleotide sequence: TGCGCCAGCAGGGGACAGGGGGTGATCACAGATACGCAGTATTTT. This translates into CASRGQGVITDTQYF.

This clonotype turned up a few times. The chain uses TRBV3-1 and TRBJ2-7, with 14 bases lining up with TRBD2. J gave up 5 bases and V 3 bases, and 9 bases lay outside the gene matches. CDR3 length equals 17 residues. CDR1 and CDR2 (germline): LGHDT, YNNKEL (reference sequence). The CDR3 DNA reads as TGTGCCAGCAGCCATCCTGGACTAGCGGGGGGAGTAAACGAGCAGTACTTC. Amino acids: CASSHPGLAGGVNEQYF.

This clonotype was seen many times. The chain is built from TRBV15 and TRBJ2-1, with 7 positions matching TRBD1. CDR1 and CDR2 (germline): LNHNV, YYDKDF (reference sequence). The trim removed 2 bases at V and 5 bases at J, leaving 3 bases unmatched. The CDR3 covers 14 residues. The CDR3 loop reads CATSRSDRDNEQFF. The CDR3 coding sequence is TGTGCCACCAGCAGATCAGACAGGGACAATGAGCAGTTCTTC.

Here the CDR3 DNA reads TGCGCCAGCAGCTTGCCTAGCGACGAGCAGTACTTC. Amino acid sequence: CASSLPSDEQYF. This sequence joins TRBV5-1 and TRBJ2-7; a weak D match, TRBD2 (6 bases). The germline gives CDR1 SGHRS, CDR2 YFSETQ. With 1 base removed from V and 5 bases from J, the gap between germline ends came to 7 bases. The CDR3 is made up of 12 amino acids.

This rearrangement joins TRBV6-6 to TRBJ2-2, with D unclear. V gave up 10 bases and J gave up 8 bases, with 11 bases separating them. CDR1 MNHNY and CDR2 SVGAGI come from the germline V gene (reference sequence). This CDR3 spans 11 amino acids. The chain's CDR3 is CATGLPGELFF. Here the CDR3 DNA reads TGTGCCACCGGCTTACCGGGGGAGCTGTTTTTT.

V gene TRBV20-1 combines with J gene TRBJ2-5; 8 nucleotides line up with TRBD2. Germline assignment: CDR1 DFQATT and CDR2 SNEGSKA (reference sequence). The CDR3 runs to 14 residues. The ends lost 6 bases at V and 4 bases at J; junction bases unmatched: 10. The DNA of the CDR3 is TGCAGTGCAGGTCTAGCGGGCAGCCTAGAGACCCAGTACTTC. This sequence encodes CSAGLAGSLETQYF.

As concerns this clonotype: Compared with germline, one end of the junction differs, possibly owing to a read error. The chain carries TRBV6-1 and TRBJ2-7, with 7 bases identical to TRBD1. The CDR3 spans 14 residues. Germline V gene sequence: CDR1 MNHNS, CDR2 SASEGT. The CDR3 nucleotides read TGTGCCAGCAGCCGTGCAGGGGGTCCCTCGCTGTTGTCCTTC. Its translation: CASSRAGGPSLLSF.

This clonotype came up many times. The rearrangement joins TRBV29-1 to TRBJ2-2, with 10 bases matching TRBD1. The CDR3 consists of 14 residues. CDR1 is SQVTM, CDR2 ANQGSEA, per germline. J was trimmed by 2 bases and V by 7 bases; bases with no gene match: 4. Here the CDR3 reads CSGGQGGNTGELFF. CDR3 nucleotides: TGCAGCGGAGGACAGGGGGGCAACACCGGGGAGCTGTTTTTT.

The table lists this clonotype with many counts. The J gene is TRBJ2-1, the V gene TRBV29-1; 7 bases agree with TRBD2. Per the germline V gene, CDR1 is SQVTM and CDR2 is ANQGSEA. Trimming removed 7 bases from V and 5 bases from J; junction bases left unmatched: 11. There are 14 residues in the CDR3. CDR3 region: CSAPALATHNEQFF. DNA of the CDR3: TGCAGCGCACCTGCACTAGCGACCCACAATGAGCAGTTCTTC.

The rearrangement joins TRBV6-5 to TRBJ1-2, with D possibly TRBD1 on 6 matching bases. The CDR3 has 12 amino acids. Per the germline V gene, CDR1 is MNHEY and CDR2 is SVGAGI. Trimming removed 6 bases at V and 8 bases at J, with 13 bases between. The CDR3 region is CASSSDRIGYTF. The DNA of the CDR3 is TGTGCCAGCAGCAGCGACAGGATCGGCTACACCTTC.